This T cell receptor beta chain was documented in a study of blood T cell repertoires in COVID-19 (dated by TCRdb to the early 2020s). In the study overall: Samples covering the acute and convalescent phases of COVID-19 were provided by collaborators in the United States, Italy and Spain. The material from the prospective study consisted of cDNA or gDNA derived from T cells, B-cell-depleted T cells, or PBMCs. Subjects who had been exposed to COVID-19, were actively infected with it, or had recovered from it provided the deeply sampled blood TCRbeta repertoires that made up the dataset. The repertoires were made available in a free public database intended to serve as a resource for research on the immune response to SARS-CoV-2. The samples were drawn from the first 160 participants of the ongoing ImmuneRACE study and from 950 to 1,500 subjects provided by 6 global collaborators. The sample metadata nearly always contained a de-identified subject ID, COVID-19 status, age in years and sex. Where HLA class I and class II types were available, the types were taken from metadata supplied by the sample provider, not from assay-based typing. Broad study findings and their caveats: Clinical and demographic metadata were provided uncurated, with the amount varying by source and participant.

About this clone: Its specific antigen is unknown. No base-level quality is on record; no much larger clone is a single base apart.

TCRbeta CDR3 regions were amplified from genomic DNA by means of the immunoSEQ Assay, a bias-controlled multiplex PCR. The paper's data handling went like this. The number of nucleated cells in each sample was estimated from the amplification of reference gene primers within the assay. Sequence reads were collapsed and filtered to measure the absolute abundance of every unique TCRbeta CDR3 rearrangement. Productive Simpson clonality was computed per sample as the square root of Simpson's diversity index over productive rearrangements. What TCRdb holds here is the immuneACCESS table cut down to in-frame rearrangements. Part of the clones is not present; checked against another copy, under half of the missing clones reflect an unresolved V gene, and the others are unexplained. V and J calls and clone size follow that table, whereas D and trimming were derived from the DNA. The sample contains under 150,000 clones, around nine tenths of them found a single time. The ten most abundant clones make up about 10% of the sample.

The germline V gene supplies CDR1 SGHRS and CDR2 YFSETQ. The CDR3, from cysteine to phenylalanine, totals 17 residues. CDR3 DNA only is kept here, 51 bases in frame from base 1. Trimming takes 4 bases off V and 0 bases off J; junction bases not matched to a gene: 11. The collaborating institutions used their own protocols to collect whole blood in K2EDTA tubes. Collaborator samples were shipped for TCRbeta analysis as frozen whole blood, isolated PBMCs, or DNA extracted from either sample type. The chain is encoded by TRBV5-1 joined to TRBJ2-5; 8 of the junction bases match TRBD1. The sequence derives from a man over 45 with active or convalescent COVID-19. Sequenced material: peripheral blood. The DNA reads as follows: TGCGCCAGCAGCCGACCGAGGACAGGGTTGTACCAAGAGACCCAGTACTTC. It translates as CASSRPRTGLYQETQYF.